This passage covers 20 T cell receptor beta chains from one sample sequenced in a study of cytomegalovirus exposure and HLA in healthy donors. Use of 60 Vbeta and 13 Jbeta primers characterized the PCR. This table comes from immunoSEQ multiplex PCR, and its TCRdb copy is limited to in-frame clones, with some not included. The sample includes about 110,000 clones, roughly 86% of them seen just once. Sequencing was done on a sample of PBMCs. These receptors were collected from a man aged 35 to 55 in good health and CMV-seronegative.

CDR3 sequence (DNA): TGTGCCTGGAGTGCCCAGGGTGGTCAGCCCCAGCATTTT. This translates into CAWSAQGGQPQHF. The chain is built from TRBV30 and TRBJ1-5, with D possibly TRBD1 on 5 matching bases. V dropped 1 base and J dropped 6 bases, with 10 bases sitting between them. CDR3 length equals 13 residues. CDR1 and CDR2 (germline): GTSNPN, SVGIG (reference sequence).

The chain recombines TRBV7-6 with TRBJ2-5; TRBD2 might be the D (6 bases). The CDR3 is made up of 16 amino acids. Germline CDR1 is SGHVS and CDR2 is FNYEAQ. The V end lost 7 bases, the J end lost 4 bases, and 22 bases lay between the germline ends. The CDR3 spells CASINGSGRVGETQYF. Here the CDR3 DNA reads TGTGCCAGCATCAACGGTAGCGGCAGGGTGGGAGAGACCCAGTACTTC.

The V call is TRBV4-1, the J call TRBJ1-4; the D is unclear. The CDR3 consists of 15 residues. Germline lookup yields CDR1 MGHRA and CDR2 YSYEKL. The V gene lost 0 bases and the J gene lost 8 bases, with 13 bases spanning the gap. The chain's CDR3 is CASSQDRPIGEKLFF. CDR3 sequence (DNA): TGCGCCAGCAGCCAAGATCGACCTATCGGGGAAAAACTGTTTTTT.

V is TRBV19 and J is TRBJ2-3; D may be TRBD1 (7 bases). This CDR3 region has 16 residues. V dropped 6 bases and J dropped 5 bases, with 21 bases sitting between them. Looked up from germline, CDR1 is LNHDA and CDR2 is SQIVND (reference sequence). CDR3 in DNA: TGTGCCAGTAGCATCCGACAGGGAGGTTGGGGAGATACGCAGTATTTT. It codes for CASSIRQGGWGDTQYF.

The genes are TRBV11-2 and TRBJ1-1; no clear D. The CDR3 loop spans 16 amino acids. The germline gives CDR1 SGHAT, CDR2 FQNNGV. Trimming cost V 1 base and J 0 bases, with 12 bases left between them. The CDR3 loop reads CASSLGVGSMNTEAFF. Written as DNA, the CDR3 is TGTGCCAGCAGCTTAGGGGTGGGGAGCATGAACACTGAAGCTTTCTTT.

The chain employs TRBV5-6 and TRBJ1-1, with D possibly being TRBD1 (6 bases). This CDR3 has 15 amino acids. Germline values: CDR1 SGHDT, CDR2 YYEEEE. V lost 4 bases to trimming and J lost 1 base, with 14 bases between them. The CDR3 is CASSPYPTGNTEAFF. In nucleotides, the CDR3 is TGTGCCAGCAGCCCTTACCCGACAGGGAACACTGAAGCTTTCTTT.

Comment on this clone: The sample has other DNA sequences that encode this CDR3 too. The chain carries TRBV19 and TRBJ1-1, with 7 nucleotides matching TRBD1. The CDR3 totals 13 residues. Per the germline V gene, CDR1 is LNHDA and CDR2 is SQIVND (reference sequence). Losses at the gene ends were 6 bases for V and 1 base for J; bases not matched to a gene: 2. CDR3 amino acids: CASRDRPNTEAFF. The CDR3, as DNA: TGTGCCAGTAGGGACAGGCCGAACACTGAAGCTTTCTTT.

The rearrangement uses TRBV7-9 and TRBJ1-4; D is unclear. With 1 base removed from V and 14 bases from J, the gap between germline ends came to 14 bases. The CDR3 length is 13 residues. Looked up from germline, CDR1 is SEHNR and CDR2 is FQNEAQ (reference sequence). In DNA form, the CDR3 reads TGTGCCAGCAGCTTAGAAACCGGATTGAGGCTGTTTTTT. Its translation is CASSLETGLRLFF.

This CDR3 is CASSTTGRQPQHF. CDR3 nucleotides: TGTGCCAGTAGTACGACAGGGAGGCAGCCCCAGCATTTT. This sequence joins TRBV19 and TRBJ1-5, with 7 bases lining up with TRBD1. The CDR3 runs to 13 residues. Losses at the gene ends were 4 bases for V and 7 bases for J; bases not matched to a gene: 4. The V gene's germline CDR1 is LNHDA and CDR2 SQIVND (reference sequence).

The chain couples TRBV19 to TRBJ1-5; a weak D match, TRBD1 (5 bases). V was cut by 2 bases and J by 7 bases, with 15 bases left in between. Germline CDR1 and CDR2: LNHDA and SQIVND (reference sequence). The CDR3 is 15 amino acids. The CDR3 DNA sequence: TGTGCCAGTAGTATATTTGGGGGGGAGAGCCAGCCCCAGCATTTT. Protein product: CASSIFGGESQPQHF.

The chain carries TRBV14 and TRBJ1-2; no reliable D call. Germline assignment: CDR1 SGHDN and CDR2 FVKESK. CDR3 length equals 16 residues. The ends were cut back, 1 base at V and 4 bases at J, with 16 bases in the middle. CDR3 amino acids: CASSQGGVPVGYGYTF. As DNA, the CDR3 is TGTGCCAGCAGCCAAGGCGGGGTCCCGGTGGGCTATGGCTACACCTTC.

The genes are TRBV7-8 and TRBJ2-5; 7 bases map to TRBD2. CDR3 length: 15 amino acids. CDR1 is SGHVS and CDR2 is FQNEAQ in the germline V gene. The ends lost 4 bases at V and 1 base at J; junction bases unmatched: 6. The CDR3 DNA is TGTGCCAGCAGCTCGACCTGGGGGGGCCAAGAGACCCAGTACTTC. Amino acids: CASSSTWGGQETQYF.

This chain joins TRBV6-5 and TRBJ1-2; TRBD1 matches 7 bases. Germline trimming cut 0 bases from V and 7 bases from J; bases unmatched to any gene: 2. This CDR3 comprises 13 residues. Germline loops: CDR1 MNHEY, CDR2 SVGAGI. The CDR3 loop reads CASSYSTGSGYTF. The CDR3 bases are TGTGCCAGCAGTTACTCGACAGGGTCTGGCTACACCTTC.

In DNA form, the CDR3 reads TGTGCCAGCGGTAAGCCCCACGACAGGGGACGAGCAGATACGCAGTATTTT. Its translation: CASGKPHDRGRADTQYF. J is TRBJ2-3 and V is TRBV25-1; 8 positions agree with TRBD1. V trimming: 8 bases; J trimming: 4 bases; junction bases outside the gene matches: 17. The CDR3 runs 17 residues. The germline CDR1 and CDR2 sequences are MGHDK and SYGVNS. The full variable domain, in which reference TRBV25-1 and TRBJ2-3 provide the parts outside the CDR3, is EADIYQTPRYLVIGTGKKITLECSQTMGHDKMYWYQQDPGMELHLIHYSYGVNSTEKGDLSSESTVSRIRTEHFPLTLESARPSHTSQYLCASGKPHDRGRADTQYFGPGTRLTVL.

The rearrangement uses TRBV5-4 and TRBJ2-7, with 8 bases fitting TRBD2. The V segment lost 1 base and the J segment 6 bases; nucleotides outside the gene matches: 18. Germline V CDR1 and CDR2: SGHNT, YYREEE (reference sequence). This CDR3 spans 18 amino acids. CDR3 bases: TGTGCCAGCAGCTTGACGGGTCGGGGGGGCCTTATTTCAAGCGAGCAGTACTTC. Its protein product is CASSLTGRGGLISSEQYF.

The chain joins TRBV6-1 to TRBJ1-1; D is possibly TRBD1 (5 bases). The length of the CDR3 is 13 residues. The germline V gene has CDR1 MNHNS and CDR2 SASEGT. The V and J ends lost 7 bases and 5 bases respectively, with 14 bases between them. The CDR3 here is CASTQGGRTEAFF. CDR3 sequence (DNA): TGTGCCAGCACTCAGGGAGGACGGACTGAAGCTTTCTTT.

The rearrangement links TRBV18 to TRBJ2-7; tentatively, D is TRBD2 (5 bases). With 3 bases removed from V and 0 bases from J, the gap between germline ends came to 12 bases. In germline, CDR1 is KGHSH, CDR2 LQKENI. The CDR3 sequence is 15 residues long. The chain's CDR3 is CASSPKEGSSYEQYF. The DNA of the CDR3 is TGTGCCAGCTCACCTAAGGAAGGGAGCTCCTACGAGCAGTACTTC.

The genes are TRBV10-3 and TRBJ1-2; D is undetermined. Looked up from germline, CDR1 is ENHRY and CDR2 is SYGVKD. This CDR3 spans 12 amino acids. Trimming took off 3 bases at V and 1 base at J, with 3 bases between the two ends. The CDR3 sequence is CAISDSNYGYTF. CDR3 DNA: TGTGCCATCAGTGACAGTAACTATGGCTACACCTTC.

This chain joins TRBV18 and TRBJ2-7, with 12 bases lining up with TRBD1. CDR3 length: 17 amino acids. The V and J ends lost 3 bases and 4 bases, in that order; junction bases with no gene match: 10. CDR1 and CDR2 from the germline V gene are KGHSH and LQKENI. The CDR3 region has the DNA TGTGCCAGCTCACCTATGAAACCGGGACAGGGGGCTTACGAGCAGTACTTC. Translation: CASSPMKPGQGAYEQYF.

The chain is built from TRBV5-1 and TRBJ1-4, with TRBD1 matching over 9 bases. This CDR3 is 14 amino acids long. With V trimmed by 4 bases and J by 8 bases, 6 bases remained unmatched. Germline V gene lookup returns CDR1 SGHRS and CDR2 YFSETQ. CDR3 bases: TGCGCCAGCAGCCAACAGGGGGCGAGGGAAAAACTGTTTTTT. Translating gives CASSQQGAREKLFF.